The present TCR beta chain was sequenced within a study of blood T cell repertoires in COVID-19. For the study at large: Samples taken during acute and convalescent COVID-19 were collected in the United States, Italy and Spain. PBMCs, B-cell-depleted T cells, or T cells provided the cDNA or gDNA that made up the material.

This clone turned up a few times. In the study's own analysis: Estimation of nucleated cell counts was performed using reference gene primer amplification. Assay: immunoSEQ multiplex PCR; the TCRdb copy retains only in-frame clones and omits some. V and J calls and clone size come straight from that table; D and trimming were deduced from the DNA. The sample lists about 190,000 clones; approximately 80% were seen once. The receptor was isolated from a woman between 45 and 60 years old with acute or convalescent COVID-19. Specimen: peripheral blood.

CDR3 amino acids: CASSRNRGLGSEQYF. DNA for the CDR3: TGTGCCAGCAGCCGCAACCGAGGACTAGGGAGCGAGCAGTACTTC. This chain joins TRBV5-4 and TRBJ2-7, with TRBD2 identical over 7 bases. V was pared by 4 bases and J by 6 bases, with 13 bases of the junction left unmatched. CDR1 and CDR2 (germline): SGHNT, YYREEE (reference sequence). The CDR3 contains 15 residues.